This T cell receptor (beta chain) was documented in a study of technical replicates of blood from several donors. Looked up from germline, CDR1 is MDHEN and CDR2 is SYDVKM. The CDR3 has 13 amino acids. The V gene lost 10 bases and the J gene lost 8 bases, with 21 bases spanning the gap. Sequencing used immunoSEQ multiplex PCR; TCRdb keeps in-frame clones, though not all of them. Here the sample spans roughly 72,000 clones, approximately 93% being singletons. This clone was observed a few times. The source of this sequence is a human donor in good health. The chain carries TRBV28 and TRBJ2-7; D unresolved. Sequenced material: T cells isolated from PBMCs. The CDR3 DNA follows: TGTGCCACCTTAGAGGAATGGATCCCGAAGCAGTACTTC. Encoded protein: CATLEEWIPKQYF.